A single sample is the source of the 26 T cell receptor beta chains below, sequenced in a study of T cell responses to AZD1222 COVID-19 vaccine. Assay used: immunoSEQ multiplex PCR; TCRdb lists only in-frame clones, some missing. The table lists fewer than 150,000 clones, around 90% of them singletons. This specimen consisted of peripheral blood, obtained on day 0 of AZD1222 vaccination. All receptors come from an adult in good health.

This chain joins TRBV11-2 and TRBJ2-1; possibly TRBD2 for D (6 bases). The V end was cut by 3 bases, the J end by 9 bases, with 15 bases between. The length of the CDR3 is 14 residues. Germline loops: CDR1 SGHAT, CDR2 FQNNGV. The chain's CDR3 is CASSFSSDGGEQFF. CDR3 DNA: TGTGCCAGCAGCTTCTCATCCGACGGGGGTGAGCAGTTCTTC.

The CDR3 reads CASSQVPARGPQPQHF. CDR3 nucleotide sequence: TGCGCCAGCAGCCAAGTCCCGGCCAGGGGCCCTCAGCCCCAGCATTTT. This chain connects TRBV4-1 to TRBJ1-5, with D maybe TRBD1 (6 bases). CDR1 is MGHRA, CDR2 YSYEKL, per germline. Trimming left V 1 base short and J 6 bases short, with 16 bases between. The CDR3 loop spans 16 amino acids.

The chain is built from TRBV10-2 and TRBJ2-2; maybe TRBD2 (6 bases). Germline V gene sequence: CDR1 WSHSY, CDR2 SAAADI. This CDR3 comprises 15 residues. Trimming removed 2 bases at V and 1 base at J, with 8 bases between. The CDR3 DNA follows: TGCGCCAGCAGTGAGGGGCGGGGGAACACCGGGGAGCTGTTTTTT. Translating it yields CASSEGRGNTGELFF.

This chain uses TRBV5-4 with TRBJ2-7; 10 bases match TRBD1. Germline CDR1 reads SGHNT; CDR2 reads YYREEE (reference sequence). The CDR3 has 15 amino acids. Trimming took 3 bases from V and 2 from J; bases not matched to a gene: 5. CDR3 amino acids: CASSYTGTGAYEQYF. CDR3 DNA sequence: TGTGCCAGCAGCTATACCGGGACAGGGGCCTACGAGCAGTACTTC.

The chain joins TRBV5-8 to TRBJ1-4; unclear D gene. The V and J ends lost 7 bases and 8 bases respectively, with 15 bases between them. There are 13 residues in the CDR3. Germline loops: CDR1 SGHTS, CDR2 YDEGEE. CDR3 region: CASEGPGLEKLFF. The CDR3 DNA reads TGTGCCAGCGAAGGCCCGGGTCTGGAAAAACTGTTTTTT.

The chain links TRBV19 to TRBJ1-5; no reliable D call. The V end lost 2 bases, the J end lost 0 bases, and 8 bases lay between the germline ends. The CDR3 consists of 15 residues. The germline CDR1 and CDR2 sequences are LNHDA and SQIVND (reference sequence). The CDR3 nucleotides read TGTGCCAGTAGTATATACGGAAATAGCAATCAGCCCCAGCATTTT. Translated, it gives CASSIYGNSNQPQHF.

The chain couples TRBV7-9 to TRBJ2-7; 10 bases map to TRBD1. The CDR3 extends over 14 amino acids. J was trimmed by 3 bases and V by 3 bases; bases with no gene match: 2. Germline assignment: CDR1 SEHNR and CDR2 FQNEAQ (reference sequence). The CDR3 DNA follows: TGTGCCAGCAGCTTCGGGGACAGGGGCTACGAGCAGTACTTC. It encodes CASSFGDRGYEQYF.

In DNA, the CDR3 is TGTGCCAGCAGTGGCATTGGGGGATTAGCTCAGCCCCAGCATTTT. Translating gives CASSGIGGLAQPQHF. The gene calls are TRBV7-8 and TRBJ1-5; TRBD1 is a possible D gene (5 bases). This CDR3 comprises 15 residues. Per germline, CDR1 SGHVS and CDR2 FQNEAQ. V lost 6 bases and J 6 bases, leaving 18 bases between the germline ends. Based on the CDR3 plus reference TRBV7-8 and TRBJ1-5, the full variable domain is GAGVSQSPRYKVAKRGQDVALRCDPISGHVSLFWYQQALGQGPEFLTYFQNEAQLDKSGLPSDRFFAERPEGSVSTLKIQRTQQEDSAVYLCASSGIGGLAQPQHFGDGTRLSIL.

The chain is built from TRBV15 and TRBJ2-3; D not resolved. Germline V lookup: CDR1 LNHNV, CDR2 YYDKDF (reference sequence). This CDR3 spans 15 amino acids. Trimming stripped 0 bases from V and 2 bases from J, with 9 bases between. CDR3 amino acids: CATSRDREITDTQYF. Written as DNA, the CDR3 is TGTGCCACCAGCAGAGATAGGGAAATCACAGATACGCAGTATTTT.

The chain joins TRBV25-1 to TRBJ2-7; tentative D call: TRBD2 (6 bases). Germline CDR1 reads MGHDK; CDR2 reads SYGVNS. The V end lost 1 base, the J end lost 2 bases, and 9 bases lay between the germline ends. CDR3 length equals 14 residues. Written as DNA, the CDR3 is TGTGCCAGCAGTGAATCCGGAGGGCCCTACGAGCAGTACTTC. This sequence encodes CASSESGGPYEQYF.

The chain combines TRBV11-2 with TRBJ1-6, with a tentative D call TRBD1 (5 bases). The V gene's germline CDR1 is SGHAT and CDR2 FQNNGV. V was cut by 1 base and J by 8 bases, with 15 bases left in between. This CDR3 comprises 16 residues. In DNA form, the CDR3 reads TGTGCCAGCAGCTTAGGCCCGGGGGGTAGGGATTCACCCCTCCACTTT. It encodes CASSLGPGGRDSPLHF.

This chain joins TRBV27 and TRBJ2-7; 13 bases agree with TRBD2. Germline CDR1 and CDR2: MNHEY and SMNVEV (reference sequence). CDR3 length equals 15 residues. V dropped 3 bases and J dropped 3; count of bases not matched to a gene: 2. CDR3 sequence reads: CASSFGLAGVYEQYF. Here the CDR3 DNA reads TGTGCCAGCAGTTTCGGACTAGCGGGAGTCTACGAGCAGTACTTC.

CDR3 region: CASSLVGSSGANVLTF. Written as DNA, the CDR3 is TGCGCCAGCAGCTTGGTAGGCAGCTCTGGGGCCAACGTCCTGACTTTC. The chain has TRBV5-1 and TRBJ2-6; D is uncertain. Trimming left V 0 bases short and J 0 bases short, with 7 bases between. The V gene's germline CDR1 is SGHRS and CDR2 YFSETQ. The CDR3 consists of 16 residues. The entire variable domain, with the rest obtained from reference TRBV5-1 and TRBJ2-6, is as follows: KAGVTQTPRYLIKTRGQQVTLSCSPISGHRSVSWYQQTPGQGLQFLFEYFSETQRNKGNFPGRFSGRQFSNSRSEMNVSTLELGDSALYLCASSLVGSSGANVLTFGAGSRLTVL.

With respect to this clone: In the same sample, other DNA sequences code for this CDR3. The gene calls are TRBV2 and TRBJ1-5; weak D call: TRBD1 (5 bases). The CDR3 runs 13 residues. The germline V gene has CDR1 SNHLY and CDR2 FYNNEI. V lost 7 bases and J lost 0, with 7 bases in between. CDR3 in DNA: TGTGCCAGCAAAAGGGGTAGCAATCAGCCCCAGCATTTT. Translated: CASKRGSNQPQHF.

The chain couples TRBV3-1 (or the pseudogene TRBV3-2) to TRBJ2-5; D may be TRBD2 (5 bases). The CDR3 is 14 amino acids. Per the germline V gene, CDR1 is LGHDT and CDR2 is YNNKEL (reference sequence). The V end was cut by 0 bases, the J end by 3 bases, with 8 bases between. The CDR3 DNA reads as TGTGCCAGCAGCCAAGATCGGGGAGAAGAGACCCAGTACTTC. Translating it yields CASSQDRGEETQYF.

The chain combines TRBV19 with TRBJ1-5; no definite D call. CDR1 and CDR2 from the germline V gene are LNHDA and SQIVND (reference sequence). Trimming left V 6 bases short and J 2 bases short, with 11 bases between. CDR3 length: 14 residues. For the CDR3, the DNA is TGTGCCAGTAGCAGCCTAGGTGGCAATCAGCCCCAGCATTTT. As protein: CASSSLGGNQPQHF.

The chain carries TRBV20-1 and TRBJ2-1; either TRBD1 or TRBD2 may fit D (5 bases each). The germline V gene has CDR1 DFQATT and CDR2 SNEGSKA (reference sequence). CDR3 length equals 13 residues. V was clipped by 3 bases and J by 5 bases, with 11 bases between them. CDR3 DNA sequence: TGCAGTGCTAGTCGGGACGCTAACAATGAGCAGTTCTTC. Translating gives CSASRDANNEQFF.

The chain links TRBV7-8 to TRBJ1-5, with 9 bases fitting TRBD1. J lost 6 bases, V lost 5 bases, and 14 bases had no gene match. This CDR3 contains 17 residues. The germline gives CDR1 SGHVS, CDR2 FQNEAQ. The CDR3 here is CASSLTALTGGGQPQHF. CDR3 bases: TGTGCCAGCAGCCTTACCGCCCTGACAGGGGGTGGTCAGCCCCAGCATTTT.

This chain uses TRBV9 with TRBJ1-3; weak D call: TRBD1 (5 bases). The germline gives CDR1 SGDLS, CDR2 YYNGEE. V lost 2 bases to trimming and J lost 2 bases, with 8 bases between them. There are 14 residues in the CDR3. The CDR3 loop is CASSVRGAGNTIYF. The CDR3 region has the DNA TGTGCCAGCAGCGTTCGGGGGGCTGGAAACACCATATATTTT.

The J gene is TRBJ1-2, the V gene TRBV19, with 7 bases fitting TRBD1. CDR1 and CDR2 from the germline V gene are LNHDA and SQIVND (reference sequence). V gave up 7 bases and J gave up 2 bases; unmatched junction bases: 7. The CDR3 has 14 amino acids. The CDR3 here is CASNSARGNYGYTF. DNA for the CDR3: TGTGCCAGTAATTCGGCCAGGGGGAACTATGGCTACACCTTC.

V usage is TRBV6-5 and J usage is TRBJ2-7; D may be TRBD1 or TRBD2 (5 bases each). Germline values: CDR1 MNHEY, CDR2 SVGAGI. CDR3 length equals 15 residues. V was trimmed by 6 bases and J by 5 bases, leaving 20 bases between them. The CDR3 reads CASSGIRGVDNEQYF. In DNA, the CDR3 is TGTGCCAGCAGCGGGATTAGGGGAGTCGACAACGAGCAGTACTTC.

V and J are TRBV7-2 and TRBJ2-7; no definite D call. Germline loops: CDR1 SGHTA, CDR2 FQGNSA. The germline V and J ends were trimmed by 8 bases and 2 bases, with 10 bases remaining between them. The CDR3 consists of 12 residues. The CDR3 sequence: CASRGRTYEQYF. Here the CDR3 DNA reads TGTGCCAGCCGAGGTAGGACCTACGAGCAGTACTTC.

This chain links TRBV7-9 with TRBJ1-3; 7 positions match TRBD1. This CDR3 region has 15 residues. Germline CDR1 and CDR2: SEHNR and FQNEAQ (reference sequence). Unmatched junction bases numbered 8, after V lost 5 bases and J lost 4 bases. CDR3 sequence (DNA): TGTGCCAGCAGCCGTATGGGACAGAGCGGAAACACCATATATTTT. Protein sequence: CASSRMGQSGNTIYF.

This clone showed up just once. The genes are TRBV5-1 and TRBJ1-2; weak D call: TRBD1 (6 bases). V was clipped by 0 bases and J by 5 bases, with 14 bases between them. CDR3 length: 15 amino acids. CDR1 SGHRS and CDR2 YFSETQ come from the germline V gene. CDR3 coding DNA: TGCGCCAGCAGCTTGGTCGGGGGGGCCACTTATGGCTACACCTTC. Its protein product is CASSLVGGATYGYTF. Based on the CDR3 plus reference TRBV5-1 and TRBJ1-2, the full variable domain is KAGVTQTPRYLIKTRGQQVTLSCSPISGHRSVSWYQQTPGQGLQFLFEYFSETQRNKGNFPGRFSGRQFSNSRSEMNVSTLELGDSALYLCASSLVGGATYGYTFGSGTRLTVV.

This sequence joins TRBV27 and TRBJ2-2; TRBD2 matches 10 bases. J lost 4 bases, V lost 5 bases, and 4 bases had no gene match. The V gene's germline CDR1 is MNHEY and CDR2 SMNVEV (reference sequence). The CDR3 is made up of 15 amino acids. Here the CDR3 DNA reads TGTGCCAGCAGTCCTAGCGGGAGCAGCACCGGGGAGCTGTTTTTT. Its translation: CASSPSGSSTGELFF.

V usage is TRBV20-1 and J usage is TRBJ1-5; D might be TRBD1 (5 bases). Germline V lookup: CDR1 DFQATT, CDR2 SNEGSKA (reference sequence). V was clipped by 3 bases and J by 3 bases, with 27 bases between them. The CDR3 consists of 19 residues. The chain's CDR3 is CSASPLRDVDNRINQPQHF. CDR3 DNA: TGCAGTGCTAGTCCGTTGAGGGACGTGGACAATCGTATCAATCAGCCCCAGCATTTT.